The 16 T cell receptor beta chains below were found in one sample sequenced in a study of cytomegalovirus exposure and HLA in healthy donors. Amplification used 60 Vbeta primers and 13 Jbeta primers. Sequenced by immunoSEQ multiplex PCR; TCRdb stores in-frame clones only, minus some. The data contain over 120,000 clones, approximately 80% of them singletons. The source material was PBMCs. These receptors were taken from a woman in her sixties in good health and CMV-seropositive.

The count of this clone is one. V is TRBV10-1 and J is TRBJ2-1; D remains unclear. The germline CDR1 and CDR2 sequences are WNHNN and SYGVQD (reference sequence). The CDR3 runs to 14 residues. Trimming took off 7 bases at V and 4 bases at J, with 14 bases between the two ends. The CDR3 sequence is CASTGASGYNEQFF. The CDR3 DNA follows: TGCGCCAGCACGGGTGCTAGTGGGTACAATGAGCAGTTCTTC.

The chain is built from TRBV6-4 and TRBJ2-1; 7 bases match TRBD2. Trimming took 10 bases from V and 1 from J; bases not matched to a gene: 22. CDR3 length equals 19 residues. CDR1 MRHNA and CDR2 SNTAGT come from the germline V gene. The CDR3: CATPGGESRSGESYNEQFF. The CDR3 bases are TGTGCCACCCCGGGCGGGGAGAGCCGGAGCGGGGAATCCTACAATGAGCAGTTCTTC.

The chain uses TRBV28 and TRBJ2-5, with 13 bases lining up with TRBD2. This CDR3 is 15 amino acids long. V was pared by 4 bases and J by 4 bases, with 3 bases of the junction left unmatched. Germline V gene data show CDR1 as MDHEN and CDR2 as SYDVKM. CDR3 protein: CASSSGLAGRETQYF. DNA of the CDR3: TGTGCCAGCAGTTCGGGACTAGCGGGAAGAGAGACCCAGTACTTC. The full variable domain, completed using reference TRBV28 and TRBJ2-5, is DVKVTQSSRYLVKRTGEKVFLECVQDMDHENMFWYRQDPGLGLRLIYFSYDVKMKEKGDIPEGYSVSREKKERFSLILESASTNQTSMYLCASSSGLAGRETQYFGPGTRLLVL.

V gene TRBV19 combines with J gene TRBJ1-1; D might be TRBD1 (6 bases). The V gene's germline CDR1 is LNHDA and CDR2 SQIVND (reference sequence). V was clipped by 5 bases and J by 5 bases, with 15 bases between them. The CDR3 totals 14 residues. The CDR3 spells CASSPPERGTEAFF. The CDR3, as DNA: TGTGCCAGTAGTCCACCGGAGAGGGGGACTGAAGCTTTCTTT.

This clone was seen a handful of times. The chain carries TRBV19 and TRBJ1-4, with D possibly TRBD1 on 6 matching bases. V lost 8 bases to trimming and J lost 5 bases, with 12 bases between them. The CDR3 is 13 residues long. In germline, CDR1 is LNHDA, CDR2 SQIVND (reference sequence). The CDR3 here is CASSRTANEKLFF. In DNA form, the CDR3 reads TGTGCCAGTTCCCGGACAGCCAATGAAAAACTGTTTTTT.

The J gene is TRBJ2-1, the V gene TRBV19; TRBD1 agrees at 7 bases. CDR1 is LNHDA, CDR2 SQIVND, per germline (reference sequence). The CDR3 is 16 amino acids. The trim removed 3 bases at V and 8 bases at J, leaving 13 bases unmatched. In DNA form, the CDR3 reads TGTGCCAGTAGTATTACGGGACAGTTCGGTAATCATGAGCAGTTCTTC. This codes for CASSITGQFGNHEQFF.

The chain combines TRBV30 with TRBJ2-3; D unresolved. Germline V gives CDR1 GTSNPN, CDR2 SVGIG (reference sequence). Trimming pared 3 bases from V and 8 bases from J, leaving 9 bases between. The CDR3 has 11 residues. CDR3 sequence: CAWSSSGTQYF. DNA for the CDR3: TGTGCCTGGAGCTCCTCAGGTACGCAGTATTTT.

The chain joins TRBV2 to TRBJ2-1; D may be TRBD1 (6 bases). V lost 5 bases to trimming and J lost 8 bases, with 16 bases between them. From germline, CDR1 is SNHLY and CDR2 FYNNEI. This CDR3 is 14 amino acids long. The CDR3 DNA follows: TGTGCCAGCAGTCTCTACAGGGAACGGTATGAGCAGTTCTTC. Translating it yields CASSLYRERYEQFF.

This sequence joins TRBV18 and TRBJ1-4; D call uncertain. Deletions cut 5 bases from V and 0 bases from J, with 13 bases between. Germline CDR1 is KGHSH and CDR2 is LQKENI. CDR3 length: 16 residues. The chain's CDR3 is CASSRRTPATNEKLFF. The CDR3 nucleotides read TGTGCCAGCTCAAGGAGGACGCCCGCAACTAATGAAAAACTGTTTTTT.

The chain has TRBV7-6 and TRBJ2-7; 8 bases are shared with TRBD1. Germline V gene data show CDR1 as SGHVS and CDR2 as FNYEAQ. The V segment lost 4 bases and the J segment 3 bases; nucleotides outside the gene matches: 11. CDR3 length: 16 residues. The CDR3, as DNA: TGTGCCAGCAGCTCCGACACCGGACAGGGTCACTACGAGCAGTACTTC. Translation gives CASSSDTGQGHYEQYF.

The chain employs TRBV2 and TRBJ2-7; 9 bases fit TRBD2. Germline CDR1 is SNHLY and CDR2 is FYNNEI. CDR3 size: 14 residues. V lost 7 bases, J lost 5 bases, and 9 bases stayed unmatched. CDR3 sequence (DNA): TGTGCCAGCAAGGTAGCGGGAGAATCCCACGAGCAGTACTTC. Encoded protein: CASKVAGESHEQYF.

The chain uses TRBV5-1 and TRBJ2-5; D unresolved. Trimming took 7 bases from V and 0 from J, leaving 10 bases between them. The CDR3 is 13 amino acids. The germline V gene has CDR1 SGHRS and CDR2 YFSETQ. CDR3 nucleotide sequence: TGCGCCAGCGGTAGCAGCAACCAAGAGACCCAGTACTTC. Translated: CASGSSNQETQYF.

The gene calls are TRBV28 and TRBJ2-3, with D hard to call. V lost 3 bases and J 9 bases, leaving 7 bases between the germline ends. CDR3 length equals 11 residues. The germline V gene encodes CDR1 MDHEN and CDR2 SYDVKM. CDR3 DNA sequence: TGTGCCAGCAGTTTCACTGTCACGCAGTATTTT. It translates to CASSFTVTQYF.

The rearrangement joins TRBV5-1 to TRBJ1-2; D possibly corresponds to TRBD1 (6 bases). Germline V gene lookup returns CDR1 SGHRS and CDR2 YFSETQ. V was clipped by 4 bases and J by 6 bases, with 13 bases between them. This CDR3 is built from 13 residues. This chain's CDR3 is CASSTRTDNGYTF. The CDR3 DNA reads TGCGCCAGCAGCACCAGGACAGACAATGGCTACACCTTC.

The chain is built from TRBV6-6 and TRBJ1-1; perhaps TRBD1 as D (6 bases). Germline V gene data show CDR1 as MNHNY and CDR2 as SVGAGI (reference sequence). CDR3 length equals 13 residues. With 4 bases removed from V and 0 bases from J, the gap between germline ends came to 6 bases. Here the CDR3 DNA reads TGTGCCAGCAGTTCAGGGGTGAACACTGAAGCTTTCTTT. This gives the protein CASSSGVNTEAFF.

This chain links TRBV2 with TRBJ2-3; TRBD2 might be the D (5 bases). V was shortened by 5 bases and J by 5 bases, with 20 bases between the two germline ends. This CDR3 contains 16 residues. Looked up from germline, CDR1 is SNHLY and CDR2 is FYNNEI. The CDR3 loop reads CASSPSFGAGGDTQYF. The CDR3 DNA sequence: TGTGCCAGCAGTCCATCGTTCGGTGCTGGAGGAGATACGCAGTATTTT.